These 21 T cell receptor beta chains originate from one sample sequenced in a study of early T cells in non-severe SARS-CoV-2 infection. In TCRdb, the 5' RACE reads were re-called with MiXCR into one record per CDR3 protein. The table includes fewer than 60,000 distinct CDR3 sequences, about 9.1% detected once. The specimen sequenced was whole blood. The receptors come from an adult who was a healthcare worker with PCR-confirmed SARS-CoV-2 infection or an uninfected control (not recorded which).

This clonotype was recorded many times. V is TRBV5-6 and J is TRBJ2-1, with D uncertain. Trimming removed 3 bases from V and 10 bases from J, with 17 bases in between. The CDR3 contains 14 residues. Per germline, CDR1 SGHDT and CDR2 YYEEEE. The CDR3 DNA sequence: TGTGCCAGCAGCTCTGGCGTAGTGGGTCGGGAGCAGTTCTTC. Its translation: CASSSGVVGREQFF.

This clonotype was observed many times. The chain is built from TRBV29-1 and TRBJ2-1; D might be TRBD1 (5 bases). There are 13 residues in the CDR3. Trimming left V 4 bases short and J 0 bases short, with 7 bases between. Per the germline V gene, CDR1 is SQVTM and CDR2 is ANQGSEA. CDR3 in DNA: TGCAGCGTTGGACAGAGCTCCTACAATGAGCAGTTCTTC. It specifies CSVGQSSYNEQFF.

The sample holds many counts of this clonotype. This sequence joins TRBV20-1 and TRBJ2-2; TRBD1 matches 9 bases. CDR1 and CDR2 from the germline V gene are DFQATT and SNEGSKA (reference sequence). The CDR3 totals 15 residues. With V trimmed by 3 bases and J by 0 bases, 2 bases remained unmatched. CDR3: CSASRDRANTGELFF. In DNA, the CDR3 is TGCAGTGCTAGCCGGGACAGGGCGAACACCGGGGAGCTGTTTTTT.

This chain uses TRBV11-2 with TRBJ2-1; D possibly corresponds to TRBD2 (6 bases). Germline CDR1 reads SGHAT; CDR2 reads FQNNGV. V gave up 5 bases and J gave up 7 bases, with 21 bases separating them. CDR3 size: 16 residues. The CDR3 protein is CASSLNPSVKWNEQFF. The CDR3 coding sequence is TGTGCCAGCAGCCTCAATCCTAGCGTCAAGTGGAATGAGCAGTTCTTC.

This clonotype has only a few counts. The chain couples TRBV6-5 to TRBJ2-4; D not resolved. Looked up from germline, CDR1 is MNHEY and CDR2 is SVGAGI. The V gene lost 0 bases and the J gene lost 0 bases, with 6 bases spanning the gap. The CDR3 spans 15 residues. Here the CDR3 DNA reads TGTGCCAGCAGTTACTCGAGAGGAGCCAAAAACATTCAGTACTTC. This encodes CASSYSRGAKNIQYF.

This clonotype showed up many times. J is TRBJ2-3 and V is TRBV5-6, with D hard to call. The germline V gene encodes CDR1 SGHDT and CDR2 YYEEEE. V lost 0 bases to trimming and J lost 12 bases, with 17 bases between them. The CDR3 runs to 14 residues. CDR3 coding DNA: TGTGCCAGCAGCTTGGACGGCCCTTACACATCACAGTATTTT. Translation: CASSLDGPYTSQYF.

This clonotype was observed at least ten times. The CDR3 loop is CASTLAGNNEQFF. The CDR3 bases are TGTGCCAGCACTCTAGCGGGAAACAATGAGCAGTTCTTC. The V and J genes are TRBV6-6 and TRBJ2-1; 9 nucleotides line up with TRBD2. CDR1 MNHNY and CDR2 SVGAGI come from the germline V gene (reference sequence). The J segment lost 5 bases and the V segment lost 7 bases, leaving 3 bases of the junction unmatched. This CDR3 has 13 amino acids.

Notes on this clonotype: A much more abundant neighbour one base away suggests this may be a read error. Because it lacks the conserved phenylalanine or tryptophan at the end, this CDR3 is likely a read error. The DNA is omitted, as the CDR3 cannot be located on it reliably, and the CDR3 follows TCRdb's listing. The rearrangement uses TRBV12-3 or TRBV12-4 and TRBJ2-3; the listed D gene, TRBD2, was not tested against the DNA. The CDR3 is 12 amino acids long, termini counted. The CDR3 sequence: CASSPLAGFRYL.

There are a few counts of this clonotype. The V and J genes are TRBV10-3 and TRBJ2-3; the D is unclear. V was cut by 0 bases and J by 1 base, with 5 bases left in between. This CDR3 is built from 14 residues. Germline assignment: CDR1 ENHRY and CDR2 SYGVKD. The CDR3 DNA reads as TGTGCCATCAGTGAGTCGTCTCGCACAGATACGCAGTATTTT. Its translation is CAISESSRTDTQYF.

The rearrangement uses TRBV11-2 and TRBJ2-2; D is unclear. V shed 5 bases and J shed 4 bases, with 8 bases lying between them. This CDR3 has 13 residues. Germline lookup yields CDR1 SGHAT and CDR2 FQNNGV. DNA of the CDR3: TGTGCCAGCAGCCTGGACCCCACCGGGGAGCTGTTTTTT. As protein: CASSLDPTGELFF. Drawing the rest from reference TRBV11-2 and TRBJ2-2, the complete variable domain is EAGVAQSPRYKIIEKRQSVAFWCNPISGHATLYWYQQILGQGPKLLIQFQNNGVVDDSQLPKDRFSAERLKGVDSTLKIQPAKLEDSAVYLCASSLDPTGELFFGEGSRLTVL.

This clonotype has a count of ten or more. The chain recombines TRBV7-9 with TRBJ2-7; D remains unclear. This CDR3 region has 14 residues. CDR1 SEHNR and CDR2 FQNEAQ come from the germline V gene (reference sequence). V lost 3 bases and J 2 bases, leaving 11 bases between the germline ends. In DNA form, the CDR3 reads TGTGCCAGCAGCTTCCCCTTGACCCCCTACGAGCAGTACTTC. It yields the protein CASSFPLTPYEQYF.

This clonotype was seen many times. The gene calls are TRBV18 and TRBJ1-2; no clear D gene. The CDR3 length is 18 residues. Trimming removed 6 bases from V and 3 bases from J, with 26 bases in between. Germline CDR1 reads KGHSH; CDR2 reads LQKENI. The CDR3 DNA sequence: TGTGCCAGCTCGCCGTCTTCCGGAGGCGGCGAGTCGGACTATGGCTACACCTTC. Translating it yields CASSPSSGGGESDYGYTF.

The sample holds a few counts of this clonotype. The chain carries TRBV9 and TRBJ2-3; no clear D gene. Per the germline V gene, CDR1 is SGDLS and CDR2 is YYNGEE. Trimming stripped 0 bases from V and 0 bases from J, with 8 bases between. This CDR3 is 15 amino acids long. CDR3 coding DNA: TGTGCCAGCAGCGTAGTGCCCAGGAGCACAGATACGCAGTATTTT. Translated, it gives CASSVVPRSTDTQYF.

This clonotype was picked up a small number of times. This chain joins TRBV10-3 and TRBJ2-1; D is unclear. Germline V gives CDR1 ENHRY, CDR2 SYGVKD. This CDR3 spans 13 amino acids. V was pared by 6 bases and J by 0 bases, with 6 bases between. In nucleotides, the CDR3 is TGTGCCATCAGCCCGAGCTCCTACAATGAGCAGTTCTTC. Translating it yields CAISPSSYNEQFF.

This clonotype was recorded at least ten times. This sequence joins TRBV6-5 and TRBJ1-6, with 8 bases fitting TRBD1. The germline CDR1 and CDR2 sequences are MNHEY and SVGAGI. V lost 0 bases to trimming and J lost 0 bases; unmatched junction nucleotides: 7. The CDR3 loop spans 19 amino acids. DNA for the CDR3: TGTGCCAGCAGTTACTCGGCTAACAGGGGGAGCTCCTATAATTCACCCCTCCACTTT. Amino acids: CASSYSANRGSSYNSPLHF.

The gene calls are TRBV3-1 and TRBJ2-2; no clear D gene. Trimming took 0 bases from V and 5 from J, leaving 7 bases between them. The germline V gene encodes CDR1 LGHDT and CDR2 YNNKEL (reference sequence). This CDR3 is 14 amino acids long. CDR3 protein: CASSQEGGTGELFF. The DNA for the CDR3 is TGTGCCAGCAGCCAAGAAGGCGGAACCGGGGAGCTGTTTTTT.

This clonotype was seen at least ten times. The rearrangement joins TRBV29-1 to TRBJ2-7, with 13 bases matching TRBD2. This CDR3 has 16 amino acids. The V segment lost 3 bases and the J segment 5 bases; nucleotides outside the gene matches: 10. CDR1 and CDR2 (germline): SQVTM, ANQGSEA. The CDR3 sequence is CSVEHPPGTSGNEQYF. The CDR3 DNA reads as TGCAGCGTTGAGCACCCACCCGGGACTAGCGGGAACGAGCAGTACTTC.

This clonotype occurred many times. The CDR3 loop is CSARGQTGGYEQYF. CDR3 nucleotide sequence: TGCAGTGCTAGAGGACAGACCGGGGGCTACGAGCAGTACTTC. This chain links TRBV20-1 with TRBJ2-7, with D possibly being TRBD2 (6 bases). CDR1 and CDR2 from the germline V gene are DFQATT and SNEGSKA (reference sequence). Trimming shortened V by 1 base and J by 3 bases, and 13 bases separated the two germline ends. The CDR3 totals 14 residues.

This clonotype has a count of ten or more. The V call is TRBV3-1, the J call TRBJ2-2; maybe TRBD1 (6 bases). V gave up 4 bases and J gave up 1 base, with 16 bases separating them. Per the germline V gene, CDR1 is LGHDT and CDR2 is YNNKEL (reference sequence). The CDR3 sequence is 17 residues long. The CDR3 nucleotides read TGTGCCAGCAGCCTTGGGACACCATATCTGAACACCGGGGAGCTGTTTTTT. The encoded protein is CASSLGTPYLNTGELFF.

Remarks on this clonotype: This may arise from a read error, as a much more abundant clone is one base away. V usage is TRBV4-3 and J usage is TRBJ1-6; 9 nucleotides match TRBD1. The CDR3 runs 14 residues. The V segment lost 8 bases and the J segment 10 bases; nucleotides outside the gene matches: 9. CDR1 and CDR2 from the germline V gene are LGHNA and YSLEER. The CDR3 DNA is TGCGCCAGCGGCTACGACAGGGGGTTATCACCCCTCCACTTT. It encodes CASGYDRGLSPLHF.

This clonotype has ten or more counts. The chain links TRBV11-2 to TRBJ2-2; tentatively, D is TRBD1 (5 bases). CDR1 and CDR2 (germline): SGHAT, FQNNGV. V gave up 5 bases and J gave up 5 bases, with 9 bases separating them. CDR3 length: 13 amino acids. The DNA of the CDR3 is TGTGCCAGCAGCCCGACAGTAACCGGGGAGCTGTTTTTT. As protein: CASSPTVTGELFF.